This entry lists 2 T cell receptor beta chains sequenced from one sample in a study of CD8 T cells in ankylosing spondylitis. In TCRdb, the 5' RACE reads were re-called with MiXCR into one record per CDR3 protein. This sample has approximately 350,000 distinct CDR3 sequences, with roughly 22% found just once. The sequenced material came from blood, either unsorted or a sorted T cell fraction (not recorded which). These receptors all stem from a male donor with ankylosing spondylitis or in good health (not recorded which).

V and J are TRBV15 and TRBJ2-7; the D call may be TRBD1 or TRBD2 (5 bases each). The V and J ends lost 8 bases and 5 bases respectively, with 10 bases between them. Germline assignment: CDR1 LNHNV and CDR2 YYDKDF (reference sequence). This CDR3 is built from 11 residues. The CDR3 region has the DNA TGTGCCACCGGGGGTGTACACGAGCAGTACTTC. This translates into CATGGVHEQYF.

The sample holds a few counts of this clonotype. The genes are TRBV12-3 or TRBV12-4 and TRBJ1-2, with D possibly being TRBD1 (5 bases). The CDR3 totals 12 residues. V lost 10 bases and J 5 bases, leaving 14 bases between the germline ends. CDR3 bases: TGTGCCACCTCCTGGGCAGGGTATGGCTACACCTTC. This codes for CATSWAGYGYTF.